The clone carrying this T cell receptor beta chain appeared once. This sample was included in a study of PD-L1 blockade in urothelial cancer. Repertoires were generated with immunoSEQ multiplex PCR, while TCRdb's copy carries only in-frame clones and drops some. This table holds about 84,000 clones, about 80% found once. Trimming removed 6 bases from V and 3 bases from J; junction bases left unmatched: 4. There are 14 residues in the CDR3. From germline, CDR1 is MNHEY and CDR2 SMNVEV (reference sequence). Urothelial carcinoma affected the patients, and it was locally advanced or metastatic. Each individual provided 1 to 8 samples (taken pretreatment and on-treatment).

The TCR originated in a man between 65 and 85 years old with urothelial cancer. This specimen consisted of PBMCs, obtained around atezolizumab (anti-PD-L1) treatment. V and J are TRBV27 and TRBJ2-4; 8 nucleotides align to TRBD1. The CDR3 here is CASSPTGVKNIQYF. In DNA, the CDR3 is TGTGCCAGCAGCCCGACAGGGGTCAAAAACATTCAGTACTTC.